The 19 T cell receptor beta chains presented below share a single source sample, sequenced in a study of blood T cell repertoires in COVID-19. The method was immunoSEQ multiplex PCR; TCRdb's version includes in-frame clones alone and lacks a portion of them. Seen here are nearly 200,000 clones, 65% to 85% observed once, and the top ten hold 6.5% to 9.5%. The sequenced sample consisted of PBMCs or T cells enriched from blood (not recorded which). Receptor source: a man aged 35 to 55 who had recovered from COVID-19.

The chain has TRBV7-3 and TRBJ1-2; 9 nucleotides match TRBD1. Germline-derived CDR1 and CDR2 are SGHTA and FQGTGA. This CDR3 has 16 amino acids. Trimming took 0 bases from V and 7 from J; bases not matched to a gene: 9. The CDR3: CASSLTGLGTGIGYTF. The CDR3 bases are TGTGCCAGCAGCTTAACGGGGCTGGGGACAGGGATTGGCTACACCTTC.

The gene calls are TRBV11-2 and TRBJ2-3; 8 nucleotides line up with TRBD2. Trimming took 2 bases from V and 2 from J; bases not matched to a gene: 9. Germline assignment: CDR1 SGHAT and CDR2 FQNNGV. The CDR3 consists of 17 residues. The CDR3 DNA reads TGTGCCAGCAGCTTATCTACGGGGGGGCGGAACACAGATACGCAGTATTTT. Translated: CASSLSTGGRNTDTQYF.

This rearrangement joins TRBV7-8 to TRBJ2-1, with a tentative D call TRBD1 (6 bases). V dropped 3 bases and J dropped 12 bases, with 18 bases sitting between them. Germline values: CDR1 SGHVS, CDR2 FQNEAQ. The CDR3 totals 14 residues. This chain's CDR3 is CASSFLRTGMGQFF. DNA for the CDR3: TGTGCCAGCAGCTTCCTCCGTACAGGGATGGGGCAGTTCTTC.

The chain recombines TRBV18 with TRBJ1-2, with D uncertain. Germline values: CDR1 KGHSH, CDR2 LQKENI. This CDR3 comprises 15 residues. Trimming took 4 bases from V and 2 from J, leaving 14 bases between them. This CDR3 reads CASSLKRAINYGYTF. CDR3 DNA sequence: TGTGCCAGCTCACTAAAGCGGGCCATCAACTATGGCTACACCTTC. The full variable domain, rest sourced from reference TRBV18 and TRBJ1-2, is NAGVMQNPRHLVRRRGQEARLRCSPMKGHSHVYWYRQLPEEGLKFMVYLQKENIIDESGMPKERFSAEFPKEGPSILRIQQVVRGDSAAYFCASSLKRAINYGYTFGSGTRLTVV.

CDR3 loop: CASILGGRSSEAFF. In nucleotides, the CDR3 is TGTGCCAGTATCTTAGGGGGTAGGTCCTCCGAAGCTTTCTTT. The rearrangement uses TRBV19 and TRBJ1-1; possible D gene TRBD1, 6 bases. The CDR3 consists of 14 residues. Germline V CDR1 and CDR2: LNHDA, SQIVND (reference sequence). V was trimmed by 7 bases and J by 8 bases, leaving 20 bases between them.

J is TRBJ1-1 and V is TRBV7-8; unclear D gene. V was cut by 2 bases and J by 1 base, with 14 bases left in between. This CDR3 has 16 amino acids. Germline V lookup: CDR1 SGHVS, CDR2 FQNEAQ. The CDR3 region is CASSLLTAVPNTEAFF. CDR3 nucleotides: TGTGCCAGCAGCTTACTTACAGCGGTACCGAACACTGAAGCTTTCTTT.

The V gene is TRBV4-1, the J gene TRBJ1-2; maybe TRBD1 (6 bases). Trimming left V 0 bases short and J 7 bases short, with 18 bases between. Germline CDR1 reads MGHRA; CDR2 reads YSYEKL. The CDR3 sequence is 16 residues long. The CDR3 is CASSQDGGGAKLGYTF. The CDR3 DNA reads TGCGCCAGCAGCCAAGATGGGGGGGGCGCAAAACTTGGCTACACCTTC.

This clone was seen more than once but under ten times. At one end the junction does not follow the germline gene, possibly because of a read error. The CDR3 bases are TGTGCCAGCAGAGAAGTTACAGCAATCTTC. This encodes CASREVTAIF. The chain employs TRBV6-1 and TRBJ2-1; the D is unclear. This CDR3 comprises 10 residues. The germline gives CDR1 MNHNS, CDR2 SASEGT.

CDR3 coding DNA: TGTGCCAGCAGCCCCCGAGGTACCGAGCAGTACTTC. Protein sequence: CASSPRGTEQYF. The V call is TRBV7-2, the J call TRBJ2-7, with no clear D. The CDR3 is 12 residues long. V was cut by 5 bases and J by 6 bases, with 11 bases left in between. Germline V gives CDR1 SGHTA, CDR2 FQGNSA.

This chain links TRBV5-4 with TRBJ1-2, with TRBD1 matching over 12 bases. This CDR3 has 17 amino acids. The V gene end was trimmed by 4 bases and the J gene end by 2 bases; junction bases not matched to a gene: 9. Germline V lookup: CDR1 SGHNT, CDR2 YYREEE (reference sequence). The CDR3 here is CASSMGQGASPNYGYTF. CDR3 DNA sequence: TGTGCCAGCAGCATGGGACAGGGGGCTTCCCCAAACTATGGCTACACCTTC.

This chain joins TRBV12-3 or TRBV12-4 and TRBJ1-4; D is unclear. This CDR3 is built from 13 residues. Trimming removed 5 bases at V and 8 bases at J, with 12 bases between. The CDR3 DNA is TGTGCCAGCAGTCCCCGCGTACCGGAAAAACTGTTTTTT. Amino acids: CASSPRVPEKLFF.

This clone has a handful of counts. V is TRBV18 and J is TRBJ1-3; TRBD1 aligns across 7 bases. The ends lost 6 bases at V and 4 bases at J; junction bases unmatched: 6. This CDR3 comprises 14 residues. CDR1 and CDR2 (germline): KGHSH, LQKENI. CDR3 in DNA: TGTGCCAGCTCCCACACAGGGGAAGGAAACACCATATATTTT. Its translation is CASSHTGEGNTIYF.

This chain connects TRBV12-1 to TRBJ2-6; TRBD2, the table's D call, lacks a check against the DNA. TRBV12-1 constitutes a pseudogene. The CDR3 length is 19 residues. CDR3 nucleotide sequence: TGTGCCAGCAGCCCCGGGGGAGGGGGATTAAGCTCTGGGGCCAACGTCCTGACTTTC. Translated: CASSPGGGGLSSGANVLTF.

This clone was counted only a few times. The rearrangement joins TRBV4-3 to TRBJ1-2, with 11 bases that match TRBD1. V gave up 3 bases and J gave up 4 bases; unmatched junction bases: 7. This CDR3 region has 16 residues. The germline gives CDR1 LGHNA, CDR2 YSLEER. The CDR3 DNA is TGCGCCAGCAGCCAGGGGGCCGGGACAGGGGGCTATGGCTACACCTTC. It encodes CASSQGAGTGGYGYTF.

CDR3 DNA sequence: TGTGCAAGTCGCTCTCCAGGTACGGTTGGCTACAATGAGCAGTTCTTC. It encodes CASRSPGTVGYNEQFF. The chain joins TRBV12-2 to TRBJ2-1; TRBD1 is taken as the D call from the table, unchecked against the DNA. TRBV12-2 is shown as a pseudogene. The CDR3 spans 16 residues.

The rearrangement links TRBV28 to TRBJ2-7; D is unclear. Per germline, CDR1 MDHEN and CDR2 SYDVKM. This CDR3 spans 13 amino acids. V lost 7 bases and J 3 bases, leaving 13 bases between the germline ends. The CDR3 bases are TGTGCCAGCAATTTTTACCCTAACTACGAGCAGTACTTC. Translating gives CASNFYPNYEQYF.

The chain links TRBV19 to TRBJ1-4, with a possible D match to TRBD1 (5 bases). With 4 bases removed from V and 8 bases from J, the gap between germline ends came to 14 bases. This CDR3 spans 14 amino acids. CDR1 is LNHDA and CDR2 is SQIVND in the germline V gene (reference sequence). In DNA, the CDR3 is TGTGCCAGTAGTAGGGCGCAGGGTCGGGAAAAACTGTTTTTT. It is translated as CASSRAQGREKLFF.

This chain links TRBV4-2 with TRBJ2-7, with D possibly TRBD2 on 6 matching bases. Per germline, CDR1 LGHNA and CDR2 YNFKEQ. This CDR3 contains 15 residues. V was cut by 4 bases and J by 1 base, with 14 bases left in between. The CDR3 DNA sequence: TGTGCCAGCAGCCCCGCCGGAGGGGTTTCCTACGAGCAGTACTTC. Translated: CASSPAGGVSYEQYF.

As DNA, the CDR3 is TGTGCCAGCAGACCCGGGGACAGGGGTTGGAACACCATATATTTT. Its protein product is CASRPGDRGWNTIYF. This chain links TRBV28 with TRBJ1-3, with 10 bases identical to TRBD1. The germline gives CDR1 MDHEN, CDR2 SYDVKM. Losses at the gene ends were 6 bases for V and 7 bases for J; bases not matched to a gene: 9. The CDR3 length is 15 residues.